The clone carrying this TCR beta chain appeared a few times. Its antigen is currently unknown. These data are taken from a study of CD8 T cells in ankylosing spondylitis. Quantitative molecular-barcoded 5'-RACE generated the TCR beta libraries. TCRdb called the 5' RACE reads again in MiXCR, with one record for every CDR3 protein. The data hold some 840,000 distinct CDR3 sequences, with around 11% observed a single time. CDR3 length: 15 residues. CDR1 MNHEY and CDR2 SVGAGI come from the germline V gene. V was shortened by 2 bases and J by 6 bases, with 16 bases between the two germline ends. Overall study results and limits: Blood from ankylosing spondylitis patients appeared to carry a characteristic roughly 8-variant TCR beta motif. Matched synovial fluid from ankylosing spondylitis patients was reported to be enriched for disease-linked clones.

This TCR was sampled from a male donor with ankylosing spondylitis. V and J are TRBV6-5 and TRBJ1-1; D is possibly TRBD1 (6 bases). The sample taken for sequencing was blood, either unsorted or a sorted T cell fraction (not recorded which). CDR3 region: CASSYARAGAPEAFF. CDR3 nucleotide sequence: TGTGCCAGCAGTTACGCCAGGGCGGGGGCCCCTGAAGCTTTCTTT.